Shown below are 25 T cell receptor beta chains from a single sample sequenced in a study of CD8+CD57+ T cells in acquired aplastic anemia. The use of genomic DNA as template underpinned the TCR beta VDJ and CDR3 profiling. A single record per CDR3 protein comes from TCRdb applying MiXCR to the reads. The table lists fewer than 45,000 distinct CDR3 sequences, around 82% of them singletons. Sequenced input: sorted CD4+, CD8+, or CD8+CD57+ T cells (not recorded which) from PBMCs. The origin of the receptors is a human donor in good health, serving as a control.

The chain uses TRBV20-1 and TRBJ2-7; 7 bases match TRBD1. CDR1 and CDR2 (germline): DFQATT, SNEGSKA (reference sequence). The CDR3 totals 12 residues. Trimming at V came to 5 bases and at J to 1 base, leaving 2 bases not matched to a gene. The CDR3 spells CSAPGQSYEQYF. CDR3 DNA: TGCAGTGCTCCGGGACAGTCCTACGAGCAGTACTTC.

V usage is TRBV19 and J usage is TRBJ1-5; D unresolved. Germline CDR1 is LNHDA and CDR2 is SQIVND (reference sequence). The CDR3 sequence is 15 residues long. The germline V and J ends were trimmed by 3 bases and 3 bases, with 12 bases remaining between them. The DNA for the CDR3 is TGTGCCAGTAGTATTCAGGCAGATCCCAATCAGCCCCAGCATTTT. This sequence encodes CASSIQADPNQPQHF.

Here the CDR3 reads CSATDRGNTYEQYF. The CDR3 DNA sequence: TGCAGTGCAACCGACAGGGGAAATACCTACGAGCAGTACTTC. V and J are TRBV20-1 and TRBJ2-7; 8 bases are shared with TRBD1. The germline CDR1 and CDR2 sequences are DFQATT and SNEGSKA (reference sequence). This CDR3 is built from 14 residues. V trimming: 6 bases; J trimming: 2 bases; junction bases outside the gene matches: 9.

CDR3 bases: TGTGCCACCAGTGATCCGACAGGGGATGGCTACACCTTC. Protein: CATSDPTGDGYTF. V and J are TRBV24-1 and TRBJ1-2; 8 bases map to TRBD1. Germline lookup yields CDR1 KGHDR and CDR2 SFDVKD. J was trimmed by 6 bases and V by 3 bases; bases with no gene match: 2. The CDR3 has 13 amino acids.

V gene TRBV29-1 combines with J gene TRBJ2-5, with 9 positions matching TRBD1. This CDR3 has 12 amino acids. The J segment lost 2 bases and the V segment lost 7 bases, leaving 2 bases of the junction unmatched. Germline V CDR1 and CDR2: SQVTM, ANQGSEA. CDR3 nucleotides: TGCAGCGCCGGGACAGGGCAAGAGACCCAGTACTTC. This codes for CSAGTGQETQYF.

The chain is built from TRBV19 and TRBJ2-1, with 9 bases aligning to TRBD2. Germline loops: CDR1 LNHDA, CDR2 SQIVND (reference sequence). The CDR3 covers 17 residues. V trimming: 0 bases; J trimming: 7 bases; junction bases outside the gene matches: 10. The CDR3 is CASSIELRLAGSNEQFF. CDR3 nucleotide sequence: TGTGCCAGTAGTATAGAGCTAAGGCTAGCGGGGAGTAATGAGCAGTTCTTC. Looking up the rest from reference TRBV19 and TRBJ2-1 gives the full variable domain: DGGITQSPKYLFRKEGQNVTLSCEQNLNHDAMYWYRQDPGQGLRLIYYSQIVNDFQKGDIAEGYSVSREKKESFPLTVTSAQKNPTAFYLCASSIELRLAGSNEQFFGPGTRLTVL.

The chain's CDR3 is CASSGSLSTDTQYF. CDR3 nucleotides: TGTGCCAGCAGTGGTAGCCTTAGCACAGATACGCAGTATTTT. V usage is TRBV2 and J usage is TRBJ2-3, with D hard to call. V was shortened by 4 bases and J by 0 bases, with 8 bases between the two germline ends. Germline CDR1 and CDR2: SNHLY and FYNNEI. CDR3 size: 14 residues.

The chain uses TRBV7-8 and TRBJ2-7; TRBD1 is a possible D gene (6 bases). The V and J ends lost 5 bases and 3 bases respectively, with 14 bases between them. CDR3 length equals 14 residues. CDR1 and CDR2 (germline): SGHVS, FQNEAQ. The DNA of the CDR3 is TGTGCCAGCAGCCCTCGGACAGTAGTCTACGAGCAGTACTTC. Its protein product is CASSPRTVVYEQYF. The full variable domain, completed using reference TRBV7-8 and TRBJ2-7, is GAGVSQSPRYKVAKRGQDVALRCDPISGHVSLFWYQQALGQGPEFLTYFQNEAQLDKSGLPSDRFFAERPEGSVSTLKIQRTQQEDSAVYLCASSPRTVVYEQYFGPGTRLTVT.

The chain links TRBV2 to TRBJ1-1; D ambiguous. Trimming stripped 7 bases from V and 1 base from J, with 7 bases between. The germline CDR1 and CDR2 sequences are SNHLY and FYNNEI. This CDR3 spans 12 amino acids. The CDR3 sequence: CASTTENTEAFF. CDR3 nucleotides: TGTGCCAGCACCACAGAGAACACTGAAGCTTTCTTT.

The chain is built from TRBV14 and TRBJ1-1; a possible D gene is TRBD1 (5 bases). Germline CDR1 is SGHDN and CDR2 is FVKESK. The CDR3 sequence is 12 residues long. V lost 0 bases to trimming and J lost 6 bases, with 5 bases between them. The CDR3 DNA reads as TGTGCCAGCAGCCAAGACAGGGCTGAAGCTTTCTTT. Amino acid sequence: CASSQDRAEAFF.

This clonotype is medium-sized within its sample. Here the CDR3 DNA reads TGTGCCGGCACTAGGGCTTGGCAAGAGACCCAGTACTTC. This sequence encodes CAGTRAWQETQYF. The V and J genes are TRBV6-2 or TRBV6-3 and TRBJ2-5; D might be TRBD2 (5 bases). V lost 11 bases and J 2 bases, leaving 15 bases between the germline ends. Germline V gives CDR1 MNHEY, CDR2 SVGEGT. The CDR3 spans 13 residues.

CDR3 sequence: CASSLGQTGNQETQYF. The CDR3 DNA follows: TGTGCCAGCAGCTTAGGCCAAACAGGGAACCAAGAGACCCAGTACTTC. V gene TRBV7-3 combines with J gene TRBJ2-5, with D maybe TRBD1 (6 bases). V was pared by 2 bases and J by 0 bases, with 13 bases between. This CDR3 region has 16 residues. From germline, CDR1 is SGHTA and CDR2 FQGTGA.

The rearrangement uses TRBV10-3 and TRBJ2-2, with D unclear. The germline V gene encodes CDR1 ENHRY and CDR2 SYGVKD. Trimming pared 3 bases from V and 3 bases from J, leaving 5 bases between. CDR3 size: 13 residues. CDR3 DNA: TGTGCCATCAGTGACCGAGACACCGGGGAGCTGTTTTTT. Protein product: CAISDRDTGELFF.

This clonotype showed up many times. The chain employs TRBV6-2 or TRBV6-3 and TRBJ2-5; D may correspond to TRBD1 or TRBD2 (5 bases each). This CDR3 has 15 residues. Germline CDR1 and CDR2: MNHEY and SVGEGT. The V and J ends lost 4 bases and 2 bases respectively, with 14 bases between them. The CDR3 region is CASSLWGSLQETQYF. In nucleotides, the CDR3 is TGTGCCAGCAGTTTATGGGGGTCACTACAAGAGACCCAGTACTTC.

V gene TRBV19 combines with J gene TRBJ2-3; TRBD2 might be the D (5 bases). Germline assignment: CDR1 LNHDA and CDR2 SQIVND (reference sequence). This CDR3 has 12 residues. V lost 5 bases and J 6 bases, leaving 9 bases between the germline ends. In DNA, the CDR3 is TGTGCCAGTAGTGATCGCGGGGATACGCAGTATTTT. This sequence encodes CASSDRGDTQYF.

This clonotype came up once. The J gene is TRBJ2-1, the V gene TRBV9; TRBD2 aligns across 11 bases. V dropped 2 bases and J dropped 9; count of bases not matched to a gene: 7. Per the germline V gene, CDR1 is SGDLS and CDR2 is YYNGEE. The CDR3 is made up of 15 amino acids. The CDR3 region has the DNA TGTGCCAGCAGCGTTAGCGGGGGGGACCCGGGTGAGCAGTTCTTC. This sequence encodes CASSVSGGDPGEQFF.

The chain joins TRBV7-3 to TRBJ2-7; 8 bases are shared with TRBD1. Trimming cost V 5 bases and J 4 bases; bases outside gene matches: 10. The CDR3 runs 15 residues. Per the germline V gene, CDR1 is SGHTA and CDR2 is FQGTGA. The CDR3 coding sequence is TGTGCCAGCAGCACATCCGGGACAGGCACGTACGAGCAGTACTTC. Its translation: CASSTSGTGTYEQYF.

The rearrangement links TRBV5-5 to TRBJ1-6, with D possibly TRBD1 on 6 matching bases. Deletions cut 2 bases from V and 14 bases from J, with 20 bases between. The germline CDR1 and CDR2 sequences are SGHKS and YYEKEE (reference sequence). This CDR3 has 15 residues. The CDR3 DNA sequence: TGTGCCAGCAGCTTAACGGGACAACGACAAGGGGCCCTCCACTTT. Protein product: CASSLTGQRQGALHF.

This clonotype is large in the sample. DNA of the CDR3: TGTGCCAGCAGCTTAGCAGGGTCCTACGAGCAGTACTTC. Protein sequence: CASSLAGSYEQYF. The rearrangement links TRBV7-9 to TRBJ2-7; D ambiguous. CDR1 and CDR2 from the germline V gene are SEHNR and FQNEAQ (reference sequence). CDR3 length equals 13 residues. V was pared by 0 bases and J by 1 base, with 4 bases between.

This clonotype was picked up a small number of times. The chain links TRBV29-1 to TRBJ2-3; D is possibly TRBD2 (6 bases). This CDR3 is 14 amino acids long. Germline assignment: CDR1 SQVTM and CDR2 ANQGSEA. The V end was cut by 4 bases, the J end by 1 base, with 12 bases between. The DNA of the CDR3 is TGCAGCGTTGTCGGAGGGCCAGGCACAGATACGCAGTATTTT. Protein product: CSVVGGPGTDTQYF.

The J gene is TRBJ1-3, the V gene TRBV19, with D possibly being TRBD1 (5 bases). Trimming pared 7 bases from V and 5 bases from J, leaving 12 bases between. Germline-derived CDR1 and CDR2 are LNHDA and SQIVND (reference sequence). The CDR3 contains 13 residues. The CDR3 loop reads CASTDTGRNTIYF. The CDR3 DNA sequence: TGTGCCAGTACGGACACCGGTCGAAACACCATATATTTT.

The V and J genes are TRBV24-1 and TRBJ2-1, with a weak D call TRBD1 (5 bases). In germline, CDR1 is KGHDR, CDR2 SFDVKD. The length of the CDR3 is 19 residues. The germline V and J ends were trimmed by 4 bases and 5 bases, with 26 bases remaining between them. This CDR3 reads CATSDPKIPQGVTHNEQFF. The CDR3 bases are TGTGCCACCAGTGACCCTAAGATCCCGCAGGGTGTGACCCACAATGAGCAGTTCTTC.

This clonotype appeared a few times. The CDR3 here is CATSRDSVTDTQYF. The DNA of the CDR3 is TGTGCCACCAGCAGAGATAGCGTTACAGATACGCAGTATTTT. The gene calls are TRBV15 and TRBJ2-3; TRBD2 might be the D (5 bases). CDR3 length equals 14 residues. The V gene lost 0 bases and the J gene lost 3 bases, with 7 bases spanning the gap. Germline loops: CDR1 LNHNV, CDR2 YYDKDF (reference sequence).

The chain employs TRBV27 and TRBJ2-7; D gene unclear. In germline, CDR1 is MNHEY, CDR2 SMNVEV (reference sequence). Trimming cost V 10 bases and J 6 bases, with 10 bases left between them. The CDR3 sequence is 10 residues long. The CDR3 loop reads CAILWVEQYF. The CDR3 bases are TGTGCCATCCTCTGGGTCGAGCAGTACTTC.

In this sample, this clonotype turned up a few times. The chain combines TRBV10-3 with TRBJ1-1, with 12 bases lining up with TRBD1. Germline V lookup: CDR1 ENHRY, CDR2 SYGVKD. The CDR3 has 12 residues. In DNA, the CDR3 is TGTGAGGGGGACAGGGGGCATACTGAAGCTTTCTTT. This encodes CEGDRGHTEAFF.